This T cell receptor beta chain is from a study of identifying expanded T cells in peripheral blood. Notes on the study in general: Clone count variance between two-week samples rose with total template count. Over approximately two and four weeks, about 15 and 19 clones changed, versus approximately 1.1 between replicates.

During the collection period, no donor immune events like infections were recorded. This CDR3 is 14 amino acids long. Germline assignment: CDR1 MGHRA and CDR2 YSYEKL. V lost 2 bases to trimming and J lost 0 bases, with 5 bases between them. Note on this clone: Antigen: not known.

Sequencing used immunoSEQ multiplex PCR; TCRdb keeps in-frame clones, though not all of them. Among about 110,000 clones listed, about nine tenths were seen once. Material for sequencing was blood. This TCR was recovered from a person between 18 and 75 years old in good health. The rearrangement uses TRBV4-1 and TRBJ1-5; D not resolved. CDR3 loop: CASSQSISNQPQHF. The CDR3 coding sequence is TGCGCCAGCAGCCAAAGTATTAGCAATCAGCCCCAGCATTTT.